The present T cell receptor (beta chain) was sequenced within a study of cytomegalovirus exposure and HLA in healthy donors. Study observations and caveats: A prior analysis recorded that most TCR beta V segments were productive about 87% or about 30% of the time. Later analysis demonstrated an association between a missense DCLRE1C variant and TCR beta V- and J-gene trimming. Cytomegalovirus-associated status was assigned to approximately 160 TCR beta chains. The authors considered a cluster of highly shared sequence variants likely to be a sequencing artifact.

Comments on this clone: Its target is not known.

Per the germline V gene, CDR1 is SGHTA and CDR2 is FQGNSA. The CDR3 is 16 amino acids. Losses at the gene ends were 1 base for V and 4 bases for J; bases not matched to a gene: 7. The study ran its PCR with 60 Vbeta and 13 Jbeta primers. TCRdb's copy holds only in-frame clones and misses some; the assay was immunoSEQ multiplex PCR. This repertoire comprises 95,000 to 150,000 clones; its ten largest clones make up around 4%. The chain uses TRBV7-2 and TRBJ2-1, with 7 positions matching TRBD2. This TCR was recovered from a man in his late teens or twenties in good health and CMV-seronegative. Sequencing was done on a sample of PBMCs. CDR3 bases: TGTGCCAGCAGCTTAGATTTGGGGACTATATACAATGAGCAGTTCTTC. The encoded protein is CASSLDLGTIYNEQFF.